This entry is about one T cell receptor (beta chain). Its antigen is still unknown. Blood got drawn at baseline, again on cycle 4 day 1, and then on cycle 7 day 1. Only in-frame clones appear in the TCRdb table, and some are missing; sequencing was by immunoSEQ multiplex PCR. The data show 8,000 or so clones, around 90% seen once. Trimming at V came to 5 bases and at J to 6 bases, leaving 9 bases not matched to a gene. The CDR3 spans 16 residues. Germline values: CDR1 SGHTA, CDR2 FQGNSA. This entry belongs to a study of OX40 agonist ivuxolimab in advanced cancers. Study at large: More than 35% of patients had received prior checkpoint inhibitor therapy. General study points: At 0.1 to 3.0 mg/kg and by week 6, CD4+ and CD8+ T cells in the blood had expanded clonally. There were also nonresponders showing low normalized T-cell clonal expansion.

Sequences were derived from CD4+ or CD8+ T cells sorted from blood, sampled in a trial of the OX40 agonist ivuxolimab. This chain joins TRBV7-2 and TRBJ2-1, with 11 nucleotides matching TRBD1. This clonotype was obtained from an adult with an advanced solid tumor such as melanoma, head and neck, liver or kidney cancer. CDR3 nucleotides: TGTGCCAGCAGCCCCCATCTCGGGACAGGGGGCAATGAGCAGTTCTTC. Translated: CASSPHLGTGGNEQFF.